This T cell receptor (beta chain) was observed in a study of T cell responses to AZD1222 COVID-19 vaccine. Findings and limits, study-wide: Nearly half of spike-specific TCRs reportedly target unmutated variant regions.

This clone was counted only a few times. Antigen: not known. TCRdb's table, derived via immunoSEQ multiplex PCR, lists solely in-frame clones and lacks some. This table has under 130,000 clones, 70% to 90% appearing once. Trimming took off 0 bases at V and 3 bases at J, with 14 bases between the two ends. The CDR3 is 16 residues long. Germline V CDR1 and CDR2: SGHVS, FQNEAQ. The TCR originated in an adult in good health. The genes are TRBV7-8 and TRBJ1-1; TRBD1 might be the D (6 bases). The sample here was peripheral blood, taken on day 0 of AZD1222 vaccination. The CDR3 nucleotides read TGTGCCAGCAGCTTAGCAGCAGGGGCGAGGGACACTGAAGCTTTCTTT. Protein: CASSLAAGARDTEAFF.